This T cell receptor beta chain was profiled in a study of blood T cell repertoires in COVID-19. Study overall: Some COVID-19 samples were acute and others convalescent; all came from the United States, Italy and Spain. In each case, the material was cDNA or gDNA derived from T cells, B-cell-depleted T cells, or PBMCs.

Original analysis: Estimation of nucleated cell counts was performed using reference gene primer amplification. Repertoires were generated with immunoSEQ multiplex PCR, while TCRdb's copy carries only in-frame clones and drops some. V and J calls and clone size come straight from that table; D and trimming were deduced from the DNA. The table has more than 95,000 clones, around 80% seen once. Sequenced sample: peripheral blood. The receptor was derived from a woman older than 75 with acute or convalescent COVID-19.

The CDR3 protein is CASSLRANADTQYF. CDR3 DNA: TGTGCCAGCAGCTTAAGAGCGAACGCAGATACGCAGTATTTT. The chain is built from TRBV13 and TRBJ2-3; D ambiguous. The V and J ends lost 2 bases and 4 bases respectively, with 10 bases between them. Germline lookup yields CDR1 PRHDT and CDR2 FYEKMQ (reference sequence). The CDR3 has 14 residues.